This T cell receptor beta chain stems from a study of blood T cell repertoires in COVID-19. Study-level background: COVID-19 samples, acute and convalescent, were from the United States, Italy and Spain. The cDNA or gDNA used as material had been derived from T cells, B-cell-depleted T cells, or PBMCs.

Per the original methods: Cell counts per sample came from amplifying reference gene primers. Profiling relied on immunoSEQ multiplex PCR, and the TCRdb table lists in-frame clones only, not all of them. V and J calls and clone size are copied from that table; D and trimming were computed from the DNA. The data hold over 85,000 clones, with approximately 87% observed a single time. The germline V and J ends were trimmed by 0 bases and 7 bases, with 18 bases remaining between them. Germline CDR1 is ENHRY and CDR2 is SYGVKD. The CDR3 is 16 amino acids. The gene calls are TRBV10-3 and TRBJ2-5; TRBD2 is a possible D gene (5 bases). The clonotype comes from a human donor in a cohort sampled during active COVID-19. Sequenced: peripheral blood. In DNA form, the CDR3 reads TGTGCCATCAGTGAGTCGTGGGGTCGGGAAGTTGGGACCCAGTACTTC. Translation: CAISESWGREVGTQYF.